This T cell receptor beta chain was recorded in a study of memory CD4+ T cells and cytomegalovirus serostatus. In the study overall: Donors were healthy Belgian adults, fewer than ten CMV seropositive and about 24 seronegative.

Single viable CD3+CD4+CD8-CD45RO+ cells were sorted as the memory CD4+ T cells. Serostatus was set by detecting CMV pp150, pp28, p38, p52 IgG. Assay used: immunoSEQ multiplex PCR; TCRdb lists only in-frame clones, some missing. The table has about 75,000 clones, around 80% seen once. V dropped 1 base and J dropped 1; count of bases not matched to a gene: 5. The CDR3 length is 17 residues. Germline V gene lookup returns CDR1 SGHTA and CDR2 FQGNSA. Study-level results: Each of 67 CMV-associated TCRbeta sequences occurred in one to five individuals. Repertoires predicted CMV serostatus with median bootstrapped AUC of about 0.96.

A note on this clone: The antigen is undetermined.

This chain joins TRBV7-2 and TRBJ2-5; 11 bases map to TRBD2. The TCR was taken from an adult in good health and CMV-seropositive. The sequenced sample consisted of memory CD4+ T cells from blood. Written as DNA, the CDR3 is TGTGCCAGCAGCTTAGGGGTAGCGGGGGGGCCCCAAGAGACCCAGTACTTC. Protein sequence: CASSLGVAGGPQETQYF.